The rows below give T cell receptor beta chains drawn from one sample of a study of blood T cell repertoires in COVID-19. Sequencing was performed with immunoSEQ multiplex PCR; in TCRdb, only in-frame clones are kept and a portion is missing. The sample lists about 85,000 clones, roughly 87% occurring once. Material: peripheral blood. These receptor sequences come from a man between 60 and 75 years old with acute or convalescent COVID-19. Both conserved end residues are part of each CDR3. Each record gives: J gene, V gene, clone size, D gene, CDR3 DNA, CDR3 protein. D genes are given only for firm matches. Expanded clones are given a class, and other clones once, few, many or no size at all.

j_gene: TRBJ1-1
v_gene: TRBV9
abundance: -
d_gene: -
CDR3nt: TGTGCCAGCACCCGGACCGGGACAATGAACACTGAAGCTTTCTTT
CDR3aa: CASTRTGTMNTEAFF

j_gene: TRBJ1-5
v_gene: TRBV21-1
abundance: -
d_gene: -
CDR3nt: TGTGCCAGCAGCAAACCAGGGACTGGGAGGGGGACTAGCAATCAGCCCCAGCATTTT
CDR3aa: CASSKPGTGRGTSNQPQHF

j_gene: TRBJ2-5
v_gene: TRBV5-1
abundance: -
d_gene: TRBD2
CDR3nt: TGCGCCAGCAGCCCCAGGACTAGCGGGGGGGCCGATCAAGAGACCCAGTACTTC
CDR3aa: CASSPRTSGGADQETQYF

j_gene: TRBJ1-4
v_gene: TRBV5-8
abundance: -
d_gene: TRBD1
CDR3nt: TGTGCCAGCAGCTTGCAGGGGGTCGGGCGAAAGACTAATGAAAAACTGTTTTTT
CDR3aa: CASSLQGVGRKTNEKLFF

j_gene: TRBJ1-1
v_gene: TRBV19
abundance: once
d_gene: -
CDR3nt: TGTGCCAGTAGCCGGGATGAGCTGAACACTGAAGCTTTCTTT
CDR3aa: CASSRDELNTEAFF

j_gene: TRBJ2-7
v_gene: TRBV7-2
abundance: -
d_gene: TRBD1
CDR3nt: TGTGCCAGCAGAAGGACAGGGTCCTACGAGCAGTACTTC
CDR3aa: CASRRTGSYEQYF

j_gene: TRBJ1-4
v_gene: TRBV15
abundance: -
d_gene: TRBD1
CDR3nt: TGTGCCACCAGCAGAGATCCCGGACAGGGAAATGAAAAACTGTTTTTT
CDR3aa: CATSRDPGQGNEKLFF

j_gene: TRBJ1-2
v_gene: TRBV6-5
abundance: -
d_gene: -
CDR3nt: TGTGCCAGCAGCTCCGACAGCTATGGCTACACCTTC
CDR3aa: CASSSDSYGYTF

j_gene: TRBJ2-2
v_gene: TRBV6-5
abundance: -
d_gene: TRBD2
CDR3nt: TGTGCCAGCAGACCCGGGACTAGCTCCACCGGGGAGCTGTTTTTT
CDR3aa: CASRPGTSSTGELFF

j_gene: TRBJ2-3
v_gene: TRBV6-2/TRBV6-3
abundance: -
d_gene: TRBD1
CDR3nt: TGTGCCAGCAGTACGGACAGGGTGGGCACAGATACGCAGTATTTT
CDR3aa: CASSTDRVGTDTQYF

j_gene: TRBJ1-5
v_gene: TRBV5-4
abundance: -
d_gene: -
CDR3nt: TGTGCCAGCAGCTTCCGGGGAAGCAATCAGCCCCAGCATTTT
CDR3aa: CASSFRGSNQPQHF

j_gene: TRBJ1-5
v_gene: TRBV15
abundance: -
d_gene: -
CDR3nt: TGTGCCACCAGCAGAGATTACAATCAGCCCCAGCATTTT
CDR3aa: CATSRDYNQPQHF

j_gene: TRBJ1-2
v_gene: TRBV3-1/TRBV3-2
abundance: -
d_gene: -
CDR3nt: TGTGCCAGCAGCCAAGGACAGTATGGCTACACCTTC
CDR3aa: CASSQGQYGYTF

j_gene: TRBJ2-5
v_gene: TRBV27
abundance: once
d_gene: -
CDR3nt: TGTGCCAGCAGTTTTTATGAGACCCAGTACTTC
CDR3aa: CASSFYETQYF

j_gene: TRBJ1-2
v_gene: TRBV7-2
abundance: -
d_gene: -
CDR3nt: TGTGCCAGCAGCTTAGCTGCGAGGGCGGGCTACACCTTC
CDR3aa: CASSLAARAGYTF

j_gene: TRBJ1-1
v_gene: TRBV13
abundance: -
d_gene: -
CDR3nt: TGTGCCAGCAGCGACGAACAGCTGAACACTGAAGCTTTCTTT
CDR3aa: CASSDEQLNTEAFF

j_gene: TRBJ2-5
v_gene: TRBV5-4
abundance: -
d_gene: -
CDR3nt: TGTGCCAGCAGCAGGGGATCTCCGTCGTACCAAGAGACCCAGTACTTC
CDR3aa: CASSRGSPSYQETQYF

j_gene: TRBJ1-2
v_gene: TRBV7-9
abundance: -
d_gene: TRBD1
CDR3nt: TGTGCCAGCAGCCCTGGGGACAGGGGCGGCTATGGCTACACCTTC
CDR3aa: CASSPGDRGGYGYTF

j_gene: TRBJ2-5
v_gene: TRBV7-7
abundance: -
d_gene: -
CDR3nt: TGTGCCAGCAGCTTCGGGGTGACCCAAGAGACCCAGTACTTC
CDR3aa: CASSFGVTQETQYF

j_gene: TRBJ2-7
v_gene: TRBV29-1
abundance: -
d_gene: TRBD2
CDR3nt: TGCAGCGTTAGGACTAGCTACGAGCAGTACTTC
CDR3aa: CSVRTSYEQYF

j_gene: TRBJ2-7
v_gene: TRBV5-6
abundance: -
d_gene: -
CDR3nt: TGTGCCAGCAGCTTGGGAGCAGGCTACGAGCAGTACTTC
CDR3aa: CASSLGAGYEQYF

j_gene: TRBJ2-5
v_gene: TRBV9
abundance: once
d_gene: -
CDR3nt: TGTGCCAGCAGCGTAGAAGGATTCGGACAACCTCAAGAGACCCAGTACTTC
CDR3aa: CASSVEGFGQPQETQYF

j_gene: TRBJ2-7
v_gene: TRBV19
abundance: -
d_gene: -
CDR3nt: TGTGCTCCGGGGTTCTACGAGCAGTACTTC
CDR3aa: CAPGFYEQYF

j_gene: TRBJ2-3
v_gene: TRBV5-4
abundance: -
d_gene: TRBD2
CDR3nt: TGTGCCAGCAGCTTTGGGACTAGCGGGGGGGCAGGATCAGATACGCAGTATTTT
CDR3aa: CASSFGTSGGAGSDTQYF

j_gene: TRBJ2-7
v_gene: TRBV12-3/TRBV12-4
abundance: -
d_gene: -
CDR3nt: TGTGCCAGCAGGCTGACAGGATCCTACGAGCAGTACTTC
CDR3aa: CASRLTGSYEQYF

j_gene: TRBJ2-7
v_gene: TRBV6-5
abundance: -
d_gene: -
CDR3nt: TGTGCCAGCAGTACCAGTCCCTCCTACGAGCAGTACTTC
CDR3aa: CASSTSPSYEQYF

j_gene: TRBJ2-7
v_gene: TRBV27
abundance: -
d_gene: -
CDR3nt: TGTGCCAGCAGTGCGACCTGGGGGGACTCCTACGAGCAGTACTTC
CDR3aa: CASSATWGDSYEQYF

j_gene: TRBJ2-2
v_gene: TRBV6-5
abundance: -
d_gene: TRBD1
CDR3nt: TGTGCCAACTCCGGGACAGGGTTTCGGGAGCTGTTTTTT
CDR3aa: CANSGTGFRELFF

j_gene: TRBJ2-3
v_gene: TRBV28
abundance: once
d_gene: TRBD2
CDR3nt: TGTGCCAGCAGTACTAGCGGGGGGGCAGATACGCAGTATTTT
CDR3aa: CASSTSGGADTQYF

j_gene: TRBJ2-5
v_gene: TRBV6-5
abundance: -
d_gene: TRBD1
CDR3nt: TGTGCCAGCAGTTACTCGGGGACAGGGCGGGAGACCCAGTACTTC
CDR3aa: CASSYSGTGRETQYF

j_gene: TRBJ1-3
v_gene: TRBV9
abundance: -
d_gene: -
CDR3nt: TGTGCCAGCAGCGTAGCTGGCGGGAACACCATATATTTT
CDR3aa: CASSVAGGNTIYF

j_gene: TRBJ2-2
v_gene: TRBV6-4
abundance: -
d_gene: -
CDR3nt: TGTGCCAGCAGTGAAGCGACCGGGGAGCTGTTTTTT
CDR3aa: CASSEATGELFF

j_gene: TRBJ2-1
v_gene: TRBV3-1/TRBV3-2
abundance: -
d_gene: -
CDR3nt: TGTGCCAGCAGCCGGAGGAATGAGCAGTTCTTC
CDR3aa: CASSRRNEQFF

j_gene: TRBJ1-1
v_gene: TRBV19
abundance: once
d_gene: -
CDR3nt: TGTGCCAGTAGTATATGGCAGGGGACTGAAGCTTTCTTT
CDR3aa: CASSIWQGTEAFF

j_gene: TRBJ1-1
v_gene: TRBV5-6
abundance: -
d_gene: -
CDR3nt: TGTGCCAGCAGCTTATTCCAGGGCACTGAAGCTTTCTTT
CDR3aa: CASSLFQGTEAFF

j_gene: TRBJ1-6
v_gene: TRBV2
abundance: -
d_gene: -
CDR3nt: TGTGCCAGCAGGCGACAAAGCCGGCATTCACCCCTCCACTTT
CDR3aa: CASRRQSRHSPLHF

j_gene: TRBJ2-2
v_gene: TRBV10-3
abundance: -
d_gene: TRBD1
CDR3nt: TGTGCCATCGGCAGACAGGGGGTATTGTCCGGGGAGCTGTTTTTT
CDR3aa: CAIGRQGVLSGELFF

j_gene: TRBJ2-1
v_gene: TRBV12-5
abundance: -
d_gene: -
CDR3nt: TGTGCTAGTGGTTGGGCCGGTCCTGAGCAGTTCTTC
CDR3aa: CASGWAGPEQFF

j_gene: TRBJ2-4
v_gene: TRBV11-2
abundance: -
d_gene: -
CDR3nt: TGTGCCAGCAGCTTAGGTATCGACATTCAGTACTTC
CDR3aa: CASSLGIDIQYF

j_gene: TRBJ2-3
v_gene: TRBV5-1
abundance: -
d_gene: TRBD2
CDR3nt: TGCGCCAGCACGCGGGCGGGGGGGACCACAGATACGCAGTATTTT
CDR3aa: CASTRAGGTTDTQYF

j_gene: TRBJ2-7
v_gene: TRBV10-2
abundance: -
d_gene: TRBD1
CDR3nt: TGCGCCAGCAGCGAAGACAGGGTCTCCTACGAGCAGTACTTC
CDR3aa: CASSEDRVSYEQYF

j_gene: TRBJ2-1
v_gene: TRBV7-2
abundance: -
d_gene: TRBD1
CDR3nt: TGTGCCAGCAGCTTAGCCGGGACAGGGAACCTCGGTGAGCAGTTCTTC
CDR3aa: CASSLAGTGNLGEQFF

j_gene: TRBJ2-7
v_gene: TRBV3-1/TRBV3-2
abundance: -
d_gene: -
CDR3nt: TGTGCCAGCAGCCAAGGGCCCCTCGAGCAGTACTTC
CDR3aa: CASSQGPLEQYF

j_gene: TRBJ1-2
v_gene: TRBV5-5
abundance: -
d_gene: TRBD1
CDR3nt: TGTGCCAGCAGCTTGGACAGGGGTTATGGCTACACCTTC
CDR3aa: CASSLDRGYGYTF

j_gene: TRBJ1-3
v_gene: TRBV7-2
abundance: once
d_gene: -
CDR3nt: TGTGCCAGCAGCTTAGAGGGGGGAAACACCATATATTTT
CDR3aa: CASSLEGGNTIYF

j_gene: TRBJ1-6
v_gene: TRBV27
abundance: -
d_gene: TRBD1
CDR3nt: TGTGCCAGCAGTTTATCCGCCCCCGGGACAGGGGGATCACCCCTCCACTTT
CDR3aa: CASSLSAPGTGGSPLHF

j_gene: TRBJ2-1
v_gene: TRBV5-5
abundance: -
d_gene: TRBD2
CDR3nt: TGTACCAGCAGCTTCCCAAGCGGGGGGGCGGACAATGAGCAGTTCTTC
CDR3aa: CTSSFPSGGADNEQFF

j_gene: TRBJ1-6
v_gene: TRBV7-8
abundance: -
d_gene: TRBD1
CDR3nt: TGTGCCAGCAGCTTAGCAGACAGGGGAAATAATTCACCCCTCCACTTT
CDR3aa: CASSLADRGNNSPLHF

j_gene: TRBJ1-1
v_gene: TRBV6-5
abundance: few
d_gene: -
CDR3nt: TGTGCCAGCACTTCGGGGGGTGAAGCTTTCTTT
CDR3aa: CASTSGGEAFF

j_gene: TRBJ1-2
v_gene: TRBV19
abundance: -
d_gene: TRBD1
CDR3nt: TGTGCCAGTAGTATACGCCGAGGGACAGGGGGCCAATATGGCTACACCTTC
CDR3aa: CASSIRRGTGGQYGYTF

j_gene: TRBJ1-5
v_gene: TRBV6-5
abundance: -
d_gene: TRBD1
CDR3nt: TGTGCCAGCACCCGGGACAGGAATAGCAATCAGCCCCAGCATTTT
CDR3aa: CASTRDRNSNQPQHF

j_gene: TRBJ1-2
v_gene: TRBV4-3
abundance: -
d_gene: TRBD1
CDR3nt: TGCGCCAGCAGCCACAACAGGGGGCCTTACTATGGCTACACCTTC
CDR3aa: CASSHNRGPYYGYTF

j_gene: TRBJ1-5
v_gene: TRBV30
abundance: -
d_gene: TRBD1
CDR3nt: TGTGCCTGGAGTGTTTTCGGACAGGGCATTACTCAGCCCCAGCATTTT
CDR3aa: CAWSVFGQGITQPQHF

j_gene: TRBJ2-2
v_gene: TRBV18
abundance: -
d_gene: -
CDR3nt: TGTGCCAGCTCATCCATCAGTGGGAACACCGGGGAGCTGTTTTTT
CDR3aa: CASSSISGNTGELFF

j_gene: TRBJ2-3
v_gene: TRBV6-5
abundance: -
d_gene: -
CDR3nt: TGTGCCAGCAGTTACACGGGCGGCACGGGGACAGATACGCAGTATTTT
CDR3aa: CASSYTGGTGTDTQYF

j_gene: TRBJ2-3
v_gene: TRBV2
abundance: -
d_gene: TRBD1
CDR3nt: TGTGCCAGCACGGACAGGGCCGCCGGAGGTACGCAGTATTTT
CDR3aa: CASTDRAAGGTQYF